This T cell receptor beta chain derives from a study of CD8+ T cells in alopecia areata. Described treatment: oral pan-JAK inhibitor, 5-10 mg twice daily. This clone was seen a handful of times. RNA was isolated and reverse transcribed to cDNA, the sequencing template. Only in-frame clones appear in the TCRdb table, and some are missing; sequencing was by immunoSEQ multiplex PCR. The repertoire holds some 200,000 clones, with about 60% as singletons. With 5 bases removed from V and 0 bases from J, the gap between germline ends came to 10 bases. Germline CDR1 is SQVTM and CDR2 is ANQGSEA. The CDR3 runs 13 residues.

V is TRBV29-1 and J is TRBJ1-1; D uncertain. The material was CD4+ T cells sorted from blood, obtained at week 4, from a patient treated with tofacitinib. The clonotype originates from a human donor with alopecia areata. Here the CDR3 DNA reads TGCAGCGTTCGTCCTGACCTGAACACTGAAGCTTTCTTT. It is translated as CSVRPDLNTEAFF.